The 2 T cell receptor beta chains below were found in one sample sequenced in a study of blood T cell repertoires in COVID-19. Generated by immunoSEQ multiplex PCR, the TCRdb table keeps only in-frame clones and is missing some. The table has roughly 300,000 clones, around 84% seen once. The sample taken for sequencing was PBMCs or T cells enriched from blood (not recorded which). The receptor source for this set is a man aged 25-40 years who had recovered from COVID-19.

The V call is TRBV6-5, the J call TRBJ2-5; D is possibly TRBD1 (5 bases). The V end lost 6 bases, the J end lost 4 bases, and 15 bases lay between the germline ends. Germline V CDR1 and CDR2: MNHEY, SVGAGI. The CDR3 sequence is 14 residues long. The CDR3 sequence: CASRDILRGETQYF. The DNA of the CDR3 is TGTGCCAGCAGGGACATCCTAAGGGGAGAGACCCAGTACTTC.

This chain joins TRBV27 and TRBJ1-6; 7 bases map to TRBD1. Germline V gene data show CDR1 as MNHEY and CDR2 as SMNVEV (reference sequence). Trimming removed 2 bases from V and 7 bases from J; junction bases left unmatched: 11. CDR3 length: 17 amino acids. The CDR3 is CASSLGSHRGPNSPLHF. CDR3 coding DNA: TGTGCCAGCAGTTTAGGTTCGCACAGGGGCCCGAATTCACCCCTCCACTTT.